A selection of T cell receptor beta chains follows, all from one sample in a study of response to subunit inactivated influenza vaccine. TCRdb re-analysed the RT-PCR reads in MiXCR, keeping a single row per CDR3 protein. The data hold about 500,000 distinct CDR3 sequences, with around 13% observed a single time. The sequences come from PBMCs from blood, collected 45 days after vaccination. These receptors were taken from a man in his fifties or sixties who received an inactivated influenza vaccine. Each CDR3 is given without its conserved first and last residue.

v_call: TRBV5-5
cdr3_aa: ASSLVLEGAEAF

v_call: TRBV4-2
cdr3_aa: ASSQEMTGRSYEQY

v_call: TRBV12-3/TRBV12-4
cdr3_aa: ASRQEGRYTEAF

v_call: TRBV5-1
cdr3_aa: ASSLGRQRTDTQY

v_call: TRBV20-1
cdr3_aa: SAGQRSGNQPQH

v_call: TRBV20-1
cdr3_aa: SAREQGTQY

v_call: TRBV29-1
cdr3_aa: SVAKGQGRPDTQY

v_call: TRBV7-2
cdr3_aa: ASSLVGGRVTDTQY

v_call: TRBV5-1
cdr3_aa: ASSLEGWGTGPYNEQF

v_call: TRBV5-1
cdr3_aa: ASSLAGTGGLQPQH

v_call: TRBV18
cdr3_aa: ASSPQDGNSPLH